This TCR beta chain derives from a study of blood T cells in healthy people across ages. General study points: Diversity of TCR beta per million T cells declined in a roughly linear way with age.

Concerning this clonotype itself: Its antigen is still unknown.

PCR was performed a second time for roughly 7 to 11 cycles using a sample-barcoded 5' primer and a J-beta primer mix. TCRdb recomputed calls from the 5' RACE reads with MiXCR, one row per CDR3 protein. This sample yields about a million distinct CDR3 sequences, of which 40% to 60% are seen a single time; 13% belongs to the top ten. This CDR3 is built from 17 residues. V lost 3 bases and J lost 2, with 17 bases in between. Looked up from germline, CDR1 is MNHNS and CDR2 is SASEGT. The receptor was isolated from a man aged 25-40 years in good health. V usage is TRBV6-1 and J usage is TRBJ2-4; D remains ambiguous. The specimen was blood. This chain's CDR3 is CASSDAQTLGTKNIQYF. CDR3 nucleotides: TGTGCCAGCAGTGACGCCCAGACATTGGGAACCAAAAACATTCAGTACTTC.